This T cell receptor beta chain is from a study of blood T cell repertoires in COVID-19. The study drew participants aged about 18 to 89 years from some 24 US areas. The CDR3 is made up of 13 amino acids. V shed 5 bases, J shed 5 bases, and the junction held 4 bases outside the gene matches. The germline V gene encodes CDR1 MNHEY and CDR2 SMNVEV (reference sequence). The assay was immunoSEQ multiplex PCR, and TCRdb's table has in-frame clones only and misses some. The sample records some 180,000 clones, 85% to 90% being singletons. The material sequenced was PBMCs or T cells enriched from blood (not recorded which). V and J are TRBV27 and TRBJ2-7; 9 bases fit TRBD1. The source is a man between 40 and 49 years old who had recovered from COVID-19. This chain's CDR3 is CASSTRTGDEQYF. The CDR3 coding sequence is TGTGCCAGCAGTACCCGGACAGGGGACGAGCAGTACTTC.